The 3 T cell receptor beta chains below come from one sample, sequenced in a study of blood T cells in healthy people across ages. Sample-barcoded 5' priming and a J-beta primer mix drove a second PCR of roughly 7 to 11 cycles. Via MiXCR, TCRdb re-called the 5' RACE reads, giving one row per CDR3 protein. The data show roughly 1,800,000 distinct CDR3 sequences, roughly 49% seen once. Source material: blood. The receptors shown here come from a woman between 40 and 50 years old in good health.

As concerns this clonotype: This sequence may be a read error, since a much larger clone differs from it by one base. The V and J genes are TRBV29-1 and TRBJ2-5; no clear D. In germline, CDR1 is SQVTM, CDR2 ANQGSEA. The CDR3 is made up of 12 amino acids. The CDR3 nucleotides are TGCGGCGTTGTAAAGGGTAGAGAGACCCAGTACTTC. Amino acid sequence: CGVVKGRETQYF.

V usage is TRBV11-2 and J usage is TRBJ2-6; D is perhaps TRBD1 (6 bases). CDR3 size: 20 residues. Trimming removed 0 bases from V and 2 bases from J, with 20 bases in between. CDR1 SGHAT and CDR2 FQNNGV come from the germline V gene. The CDR3 loop reads CASSLDTKQGPLPGANVLTF. In DNA, the CDR3 is TGTGCCAGCAGCTTAGATACGAAACAGGGACCCTTACCTGGGGCCAACGTCCTGACTTTC. The full variable domain, rest sourced from reference TRBV11-2 and TRBJ2-6, is EAGVAQSPRYKIIEKRQSVAFWCNPISGHATLYWYQQILGQGPKLLIQFQNNGVVDDSQLPKDRFSAERLKGVDSTLKIQPAKLEDSAVYLCASSLDTKQGPLPGANVLTFGAGSRLTVL.

The chain combines TRBV6-2 or TRBV6-3 with TRBJ2-1; 7 bases are shared with TRBD1. Germline values: CDR1 MNHEY, CDR2 SVGEGT. J gave up 4 bases and V 5 bases, and 2 bases lay outside the gene matches. The CDR3 covers 13 residues. Here the CDR3 DNA reads TGTGCCAGCAGTGGACAGGAGTACAATGAGCAGTTCTTC. Its translation is CASSGQEYNEQFF.